What follows are 32 T cell receptor beta chains derived from one specimen sequenced in a study of blood T cell repertoires in COVID-19. TCRdb's table, derived via immunoSEQ multiplex PCR, lists solely in-frame clones and lacks some. The table has around 500,000 clones, around 85% seen once. The sequenced sample consisted of peripheral blood. Every receptor here comes from a human donor in a cohort sampled during active COVID-19.

This clone was observed a single time. This sequence joins TRBV4-1 and TRBJ2-3; TRBD2 agrees at 11 bases. CDR1 MGHRA and CDR2 YSYEKL come from the germline V gene. The CDR3 is 19 amino acids. Trimming removed 0 bases from V and 4 bases from J; junction bases left unmatched: 12. The CDR3 loop is CASSQEGTSGSSYPDTQYF. Written as DNA, the CDR3 is TGCGCCAGCAGCCAAGAGGGAACTAGCGGGAGTTCATACCCAGATACGCAGTATTTT.

V and J are TRBV4-1 and TRBJ1-1, with 7 positions matching TRBD1. Trimming cost V 1 base and J 7 bases; bases outside gene matches: 6. The CDR3 is 14 amino acids. CDR1 and CDR2 from the germline V gene are MGHRA and YSYEKL. CDR3 region: CASSQGGAGGEAFF. The CDR3 DNA sequence: TGCGCCAGCAGCCAAGGAGGAGCAGGGGGTGAAGCTTTCTTT.

Concerning this clone: This sample includes further DNA sequences coding for the same CDR3. V is TRBV28 and J is TRBJ1-5, with 9 bases identical to TRBD1. V lost 6 bases to trimming and J lost 2 bases; unmatched junction nucleotides: 5. CDR1 MDHEN and CDR2 SYDVKM come from the germline V gene. CDR3 length: 15 residues. The CDR3 is CASSTRTGGNQPQHF. The CDR3 region has the DNA TGTGCCAGCAGCACAAGGACAGGGGGCAATCAGCCCCAGCATTTT.

The J gene is TRBJ1-4, the V gene TRBV5-4; D ambiguous. The CDR3 is 13 residues long. Germline V gene sequence: CDR1 SGHNT, CDR2 YYREEE (reference sequence). Between the trimmed V and J ends, which lost 0 bases and 14 bases, there was a span of 14 bases. CDR3: CASSLAPQVGLFF. CDR3 sequence (DNA): TGTGCCAGCAGCTTGGCCCCGCAGGTCGGCCTGTTTTTT.

The chain couples TRBV6-6 to TRBJ2-1, with 14 bases matching TRBD2. This CDR3 spans 18 amino acids. CDR1 MNHNY and CDR2 SVGAGI come from the germline V gene (reference sequence). V lost 5 bases to trimming and J lost 5 bases; unmatched junction nucleotides: 11. DNA for the CDR3: TGTGCCAGCAGTCCAGGGACTAGCGGGAGTCGGCCTAACAATGAGCAGTTCTTC. Amino acids: CASSPGTSGSRPNNEQFF.

V and J are TRBV9 and TRBJ2-1; 10 nucleotides line up with TRBD2. CDR3 length equals 15 residues. V shed 4 bases, J shed 5 bases, and the junction held 6 bases outside the gene matches. Germline assignment: CDR1 SGDLS and CDR2 YYNGEE. This CDR3 reads CASSQRGGWNNEQFF. The DNA for the CDR3 is TGTGCCAGCAGCCAGCGGGGGGGGTGGAACAATGAGCAGTTCTTC.

This clone has a handful of counts. The chain has TRBV28 and TRBJ2-1; maybe TRBD2 (5 bases). The ends were cut back, 6 bases at V and 0 bases at J, with 15 bases in the middle. The CDR3 runs 16 residues. The germline gives CDR1 MDHEN, CDR2 SYDVKM. CDR3 sequence (DNA): TGTGCCAGCAGGCCGCCGTTTGGGAGCTCCTACAATGAGCAGTTCTTC. As protein: CASRPPFGSSYNEQFF.

The chain employs TRBV5-5 and TRBJ2-7; 7 bases align to TRBD2. The V and J ends lost 4 bases and 2 bases, in that order; junction bases with no gene match: 12. The CDR3 extends over 16 amino acids. Germline CDR1 SGHKS, CDR2 YYEKEE (reference sequence). The CDR3 spells CASSPNAGGTAYEQYF. CDR3 DNA sequence: TGTGCCAGCAGCCCCAACGCCGGGGGGACGGCCTACGAGCAGTACTTC.

This clone was picked up one time. The chain joins TRBV13 to TRBJ1-1, with no clear D. Trimming took off 8 bases at V and 3 bases at J, with 13 bases between the two ends. Germline CDR1 reads PRHDT; CDR2 reads FYEKMQ (reference sequence). CDR3 length: 13 amino acids. As DNA, the CDR3 is TGTGCCAGCGCCGGGGAAAGGGACACTGAAGCTTTCTTT. It specifies CASAGERDTEAFF.

The chain carries TRBV7-9 and TRBJ1-3; D uncertain. V was clipped by 8 bases and J by 4 bases, with 9 bases between them. The CDR3 covers 12 residues. Looked up from germline, CDR1 is SEHNR and CDR2 is FQNEAQ (reference sequence). CDR3 nucleotide sequence: TGTGCCAGCTTGACAAGCGGAAACACCATATATTTT. Its translation is CASLTSGNTIYF.

Only a few counts were recorded for this clone. This rearrangement joins TRBV7-2 to TRBJ2-1; no firm D call. The CDR3 sequence is 15 residues long. The germline V gene has CDR1 SGHTA and CDR2 FQGNSA. Trimming shortened V by 1 base and J by 1 base, and 8 bases separated the two germline ends. CDR3 DNA sequence: TGTGCCAGCAGCTTAGAGAGAGGATCCTACAATGAGCAGTTCTTC. Its translation is CASSLERGSYNEQFF.

This clone has just a few counts. The gene calls are TRBV30 and TRBJ2-1; 13 nucleotides match TRBD2. Trimming took 3 bases from V and 6 from J; bases not matched to a gene: 11. Looked up from germline, CDR1 is GTSNPN and CDR2 is SVGIG (reference sequence). The length of the CDR3 is 17 residues. CDR3 loop: CAWRSGTSGNPANEQFF. CDR3 nucleotide sequence: TGTGCCTGGAGGTCCGGGACTAGCGGGAATCCGGCCAATGAGCAGTTCTTC.

The rearrangement links TRBV7-2 to TRBJ1-4, with D possibly TRBD1 on 6 matching bases. V was clipped by 6 bases and J by 5 bases, with 16 bases between them. Germline CDR1 reads SGHTA; CDR2 reads FQGNSA. The CDR3 covers 15 residues. The CDR3 DNA reads as TGTGCCAGCAGGAAAGAATTAGGGGGAAATGAAAAACTGTTTTTT. This codes for CASRKELGGNEKLFF.

With regard to this clone: Other DNA sequences in this specimen translate into the identical CDR3. The rearrangement uses TRBV7-3 and TRBJ2-1; 7 nucleotides match TRBD2. The CDR3 loop spans 15 amino acids. V lost 5 bases to trimming and J lost 0 bases; unmatched junction nucleotides: 4. The germline CDR1 and CDR2 sequences are SGHTA and FQGTGA. CDR3 nucleotide sequence: TGTGCCAGCAGCCCAGCGGGGAGCTCCTACAATGAGCAGTTCTTC. Encoded protein: CASSPAGSSYNEQFF. Complete variable domain (other parts from reference TRBV7-3 and TRBJ2-1): GAGVSQTPSNKVTEKGKYVELRCDPISGHTALYWYRQSLGQGPEFLIYFQGTGAADDSGLPNDRFFAVRPEGSVSTLKIQRTERGDSAVYLCASSPAGSSYNEQFFGPGTRLTVL.

The CDR3 bases are TGTGCCATCAAGGGGATAGCGGGAGGGCCTCATGAGCAGTACTTC. Translated, it gives CAIKGIAGGPHEQYF. This sequence joins TRBV10-3 and TRBJ2-7, with 11 bases aligning to TRBD2. Trimming removed 7 bases from V and 7 bases from J; junction bases left unmatched: 12. This CDR3 has 15 amino acids. Germline V gene data show CDR1 as ENHRY and CDR2 as SYGVKD.

This clone was found a few times. The chain uses TRBV19 and TRBJ2-4; 8 bases are shared with TRBD1. The V and J ends lost 0 bases and 3 bases, in that order; junction bases with no gene match: 7. This CDR3 is 17 amino acids long. Germline CDR1 and CDR2: LNHDA and SQIVND (reference sequence). CDR3 residues: CASSIDGTGSGKNIQYF. The CDR3 nucleotides are TGTGCCAGTAGTATAGATGGGACAGGAAGCGGCAAAAACATTCAGTACTTC.

This clone was observed a single time. The chain joins TRBV18 to TRBJ2-7; D not resolved. The CDR3 totals 11 residues. Trimming pared 5 bases from V and 5 bases from J, leaving 7 bases between. Germline V gene data show CDR1 as KGHSH and CDR2 as LQKENI. The CDR3, as DNA: TGTGCCAGCTCAGACCTAGACGAGCAGTACTTC. It yields the protein CASSDLDEQYF.

In this sample, this clone turned up once. The V call is TRBV6-6, the J call TRBJ1-5; unclear D gene. With 0 bases removed from V and 3 bases from J, the gap between germline ends came to 9 bases. The CDR3 is 15 amino acids. Germline V gives CDR1 MNHNY, CDR2 SVGAGI (reference sequence). The CDR3 is CASSYSGVTNQPQHF. DNA of the CDR3: TGTGCCAGCAGTTACTCCGGGGTTACCAATCAGCCCCAGCATTTT.

The chain uses TRBV5-1 and TRBJ2-7; tentative D call: TRBD2 (6 bases). From germline, CDR1 is SGHRS and CDR2 YFSETQ. There are 15 residues in the CDR3. V lost 3 bases to trimming and J lost 3 bases, with 16 bases between them. The CDR3, as DNA: TGCGCCAGCAGCTCGGAGGGAGTGAGCCTCTACGAGCAGTACTTC. It is translated as CASSSEGVSLYEQYF.

V and J are TRBV2 and TRBJ1-1; possibly TRBD1 for D (6 bases). The length of the CDR3 is 13 residues. Germline CDR1 is SNHLY and CDR2 is FYNNEI. V lost 0 bases and J 7 bases, leaving 9 bases between the germline ends. The CDR3 is CASSEAGHDEAFF. The CDR3 DNA sequence: TGTGCCAGCAGTGAAGCGGGACACGATGAAGCTTTCTTT.

The chain recombines TRBV7-8 with TRBJ2-3, with D possibly matching TRBD1 (6 bases). This CDR3 comprises 14 residues. Germline lookup yields CDR1 SGHVS and CDR2 FQNEAQ. The V end was cut by 5 bases, the J end by 3 bases, with 12 bases between. CDR3 sequence reads: CASSNRQGTDTQYF. Written as DNA, the CDR3 is TGTGCCAGCAGCAATCGGCAGGGGACAGATACGCAGTATTTT.

The count of this clone is one. The rearrangement uses TRBV5-6 and TRBJ2-7; 12 nucleotides line up with TRBD2. This CDR3 has 15 residues. The germline CDR1 and CDR2 sequences are SGHDT and YYEEEE. V lost 2 bases to trimming and J lost 4 bases; unmatched junction nucleotides: 4. In nucleotides, the CDR3 is TGTGCCAGCAGCTTACTAGCGGGAGGCGCGTACGAGCAGTACTTC. Its translation is CASSLLAGGAYEQYF. The full variable domain, completed using reference TRBV5-6 and TRBJ2-7, is DAGVTQSPTHLIKTRGQQVTLRCSPKSGHDTVSWYQQALGQGPQFIFQYYEEEERQRGNFPDRFSGHQFPNYSSELNVNALLLGDSALYLCASSLLAGGAYEQYFGPGTRLTVT.

The chain joins TRBV19 to TRBJ2-1; TRBD1 aligns across 7 bases. The junction had 6 bases not matched to a gene; V was cut back by 1 base and J by 0 bases. The CDR3 is 17 amino acids. The V gene's germline CDR1 is LNHDA and CDR2 SQIVND (reference sequence). CDR3 DNA: TGTGCCAGTAGTATAGCTGGAGCAGGGGGCTCCTACAATGAGCAGTTCTTC. It specifies CASSIAGAGGSYNEQFF.

Details on this clone: Other nucleotide sequences in the sample specify the same CDR3. The V and J genes are TRBV19 and TRBJ1-5; 7 nucleotides line up with TRBD1. Germline CDR1 and CDR2: LNHDA and SQIVND (reference sequence). CDR3 length equals 13 residues. V was pared by 5 bases and J by 4 bases, with 2 bases of the junction left unmatched. The CDR3 DNA is TGTGCCAGTAGTGCACAGGGGAATCAGCCCCAGCATTTT. Amino acid sequence: CASSAQGNQPQHF.

The V gene is TRBV4-2, the J gene TRBJ1-1, with D hard to call. The CDR3 covers 13 residues. The ends were cut back, 0 bases at V and 9 bases at J, with 11 bases in the middle. Per germline, CDR1 LGHNA and CDR2 YNFKEQ. The CDR3: CASSQDERRKAFF. DNA for the CDR3: TGTGCCAGCAGCCAAGATGAGCGGAGGAAAGCTTTCTTT.

V gene TRBV7-2 combines with J gene TRBJ1-2, with D perhaps matching TRBD1 (6 bases). The germline gives CDR1 SGHTA, CDR2 FQGNSA. Trimming stripped 9 bases from V and 5 bases from J, with 16 bases between. There are 13 residues in the CDR3. The CDR3 loop is CARRLGGAYGYTF. For the CDR3, the DNA is TGTGCCAGACGATTAGGGGGGGCTTATGGCTACACCTTC.

The CDR3 DNA reads as TGTGCCACCAGCAGACCTCCGGGGGGTGCTCAGCCCCAGCATTTT. Translation gives CATSRPPGGAQPQHF. The chain has TRBV15 and TRBJ1-5; TRBD1 is a possible D gene (5 bases). The CDR3 contains 15 residues. Germline loops: CDR1 LNHNV, CDR2 YYDKDF (reference sequence). V lost 2 bases, J lost 6 bases, and 14 bases lay in between.

CDR3 protein: CASRETGAYQPQHF. The CDR3 bases are TGTGCCAGCAGGGAAACAGGGGCTTATCAGCCCCAGCATTTT. The chain has TRBV21-1 and TRBJ1-5; the table's D call of TRBD1 was not tested on the DNA. TRBV21-1 is an annotated pseudogene. The CDR3 loop spans 14 amino acids.

V is TRBV30 and J is TRBJ2-6; D is unclear. The V and J ends lost 0 bases and 1 base respectively, with 7 bases between them. The CDR3 loop spans 15 amino acids. CDR1 and CDR2 from the germline V gene are GTSNPN and SVGIG (reference sequence). In DNA form, the CDR3 reads TGTGCCTGGAGTGTACGGAGTTCTGGGGCCAACGTCCTGACTTTC. Protein product: CAWSVRSSGANVLTF.

This chain uses TRBV6-5 with TRBJ2-7, with 7 bases lining up with TRBD1. Germline assignment: CDR1 MNHEY and CDR2 SVGAGI. CDR3 size: 12 residues. The V gene end was trimmed by 6 bases and the J gene end by 6 bases; junction bases not matched to a gene: 5. CDR3 DNA sequence: TGTGCCAGCAGAAAGGGACAGCTCGAGCAGTACTTC. Translation gives CASRKGQLEQYF.

The genes are TRBV9 and TRBJ2-3; D is ambiguous. This CDR3 has 17 amino acids. Germline assignment: CDR1 SGDLS and CDR2 YYNGEE. V was cut by 3 bases and J by 2 bases, with 19 bases left in between. The CDR3 DNA reads as TGTGCCAGCAGCGCCTCCTCAGACTTCCGGCCCACAGATACGCAGTATTTT. Encoded protein: CASSASSDFRPTDTQYF.

V is TRBV14 and J is TRBJ1-6, with TRBD1 as a possible D gene (6 bases). The germline V gene encodes CDR1 SGHDN and CDR2 FVKESK. The CDR3 runs 16 residues. The V gene lost 4 bases and the J gene lost 5 bases, with 15 bases spanning the gap. CDR3 amino acids: CASSPRGGQNNSPLHF. The CDR3 nucleotides read TGTGCCAGCAGCCCCAGAGGAGGACAGAATAATTCACCCCTCCACTTT. The whole variable domain, filled in from reference TRBV14 and TRBJ1-6, reads EAGVTQFPSHSVIEKGQTVTLRCDPISGHDNLYWYRRVMGKEIKFLLHFVKESKQDESGMPNNRFLAERTGGTYSTLKVQPAELEDSGVYFCASSPRGGQNNSPLHFGNGTRLTVT.